The TCR beta chain described here comes from a study of OX40 agonist ivuxolimab in advanced cancers. The wider study: Partial response was recorded in three patients: one hepatocellular carcinoma and two cutaneous melanoma cases.

Some clones are missing from TCRdb's copy, which holds only in-frame ones; the method was immunoSEQ multiplex PCR. Among tens of thousands of clones listed, over 75% were seen once. The germline CDR1 and CDR2 sequences are SGHRS and YFSETQ. This CDR3 has 16 amino acids. V was cut by 3 bases and J by 2 bases, with 14 bases left in between. This TCR was recovered from an adult with an advanced solid tumor such as melanoma, head and neck, liver or kidney cancer. Sequenced here: CD4+ or CD8+ T cells sorted from blood, sampled in a trial of the OX40 agonist ivuxolimab. J is TRBJ2-2 and V is TRBV5-1, with TRBD2 as a possible D gene (6 bases). The CDR3 DNA is TGCGCCAGCAGCTCCCTTCCCGGGAGTAACACCGGGGAGCTGTTTTTT. This gives the protein CASSSLPGSNTGELFF.